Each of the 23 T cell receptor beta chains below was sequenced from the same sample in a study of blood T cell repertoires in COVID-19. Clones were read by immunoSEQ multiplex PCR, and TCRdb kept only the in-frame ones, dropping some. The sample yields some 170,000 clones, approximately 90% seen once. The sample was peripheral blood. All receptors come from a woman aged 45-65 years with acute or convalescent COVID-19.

The CDR3 is CASSFWGTGWTEAFF. The CDR3 DNA reads TGTGCCAGCAGCTTTTGGGGGACAGGGTGGACTGAAGCTTTCTTT. The chain carries TRBV3-1 (or the pseudogene TRBV3-2) and TRBJ1-1, with 9 positions matching TRBD1. This CDR3 has 15 amino acids. Per germline, CDR1 LGHDT and CDR2 YNNKEL (reference sequence). Losses at the gene ends were 5 bases for V and 5 bases for J; bases not matched to a gene: 9.

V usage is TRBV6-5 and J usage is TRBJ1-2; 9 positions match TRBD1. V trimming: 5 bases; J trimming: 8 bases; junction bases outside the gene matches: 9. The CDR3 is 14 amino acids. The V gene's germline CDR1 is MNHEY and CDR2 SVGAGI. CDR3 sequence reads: CASSPSAGQGGYTF. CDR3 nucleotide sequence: TGTGCCAGCAGTCCATCTGCGGGACAGGGAGGCTACACCTTC.

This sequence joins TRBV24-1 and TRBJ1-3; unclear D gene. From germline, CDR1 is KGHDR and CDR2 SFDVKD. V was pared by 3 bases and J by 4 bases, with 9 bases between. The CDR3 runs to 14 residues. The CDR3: CATSDPPPGNTIYF. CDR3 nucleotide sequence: TGTGCCACCAGTGATCCTCCCCCCGGAAACACCATATATTTT.

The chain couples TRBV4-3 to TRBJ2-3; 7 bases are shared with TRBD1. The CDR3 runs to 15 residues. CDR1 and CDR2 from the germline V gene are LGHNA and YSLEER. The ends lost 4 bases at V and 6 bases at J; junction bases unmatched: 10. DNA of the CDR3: TGCGCCAGCAGCCGAGGGGGCGGATGGCAGGATACGCAGTATTTT. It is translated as CASSRGGGWQDTQYF.

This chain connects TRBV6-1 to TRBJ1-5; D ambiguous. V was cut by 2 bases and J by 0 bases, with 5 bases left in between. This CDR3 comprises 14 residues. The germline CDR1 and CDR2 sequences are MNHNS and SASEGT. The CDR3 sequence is CASSEQVSNQPQHF. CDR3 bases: TGTGCCAGCAGTGAACAGGTTAGCAATCAGCCCCAGCATTTT.

CDR3 loop: CASSSSKDRASYEQYF. In nucleotides, the CDR3 is TGTGCCAGCAGCTCCAGTAAGGACAGGGCATCCTACGAGCAGTACTTC. V is TRBV7-8 and J is TRBJ2-7; 8 nucleotides agree with TRBD1. The CDR3 extends over 16 amino acids. V dropped 4 bases and J dropped 1; count of bases not matched to a gene: 9. Germline CDR1 is SGHVS and CDR2 is FQNEAQ.

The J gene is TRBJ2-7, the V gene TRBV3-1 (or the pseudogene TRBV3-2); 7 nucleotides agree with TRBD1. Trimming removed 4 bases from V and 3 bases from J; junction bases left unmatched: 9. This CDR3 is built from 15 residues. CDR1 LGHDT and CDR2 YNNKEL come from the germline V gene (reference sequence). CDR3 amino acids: CASSPDGQDFYEQYF. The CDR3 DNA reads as TGTGCCAGCAGCCCAGATGGACAGGATTTCTACGAGCAGTACTTC.

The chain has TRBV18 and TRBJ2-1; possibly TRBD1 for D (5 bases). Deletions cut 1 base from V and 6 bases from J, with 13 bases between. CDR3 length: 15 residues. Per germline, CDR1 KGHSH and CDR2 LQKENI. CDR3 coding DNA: TGTGCCAGCTCACCACAAGGGGTTATAGGCAATGAGCAGTTCTTC. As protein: CASSPQGVIGNEQFF.

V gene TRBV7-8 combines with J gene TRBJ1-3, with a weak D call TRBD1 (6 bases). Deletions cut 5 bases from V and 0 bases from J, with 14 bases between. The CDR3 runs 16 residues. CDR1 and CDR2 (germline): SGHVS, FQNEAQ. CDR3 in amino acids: CASSLRTDFSGNTIYF. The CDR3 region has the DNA TGTGCCAGCAGCCTTCGGACAGATTTCTCTGGAAACACCATATATTTT.

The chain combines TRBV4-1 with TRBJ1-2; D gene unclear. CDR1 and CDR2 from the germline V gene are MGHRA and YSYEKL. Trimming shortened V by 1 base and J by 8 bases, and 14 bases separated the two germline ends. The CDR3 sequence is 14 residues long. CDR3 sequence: CASSQVPIGGGYTF. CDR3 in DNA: TGCGCCAGCAGCCAAGTCCCCATTGGAGGCGGCTACACCTTC.

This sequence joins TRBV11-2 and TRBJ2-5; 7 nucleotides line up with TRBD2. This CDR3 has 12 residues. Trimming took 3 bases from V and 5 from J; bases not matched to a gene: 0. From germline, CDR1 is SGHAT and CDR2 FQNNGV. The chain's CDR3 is CASSFGRETQYF. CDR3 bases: TGTGCCAGCAGCTTCGGGAGGGAGACCCAGTACTTC.

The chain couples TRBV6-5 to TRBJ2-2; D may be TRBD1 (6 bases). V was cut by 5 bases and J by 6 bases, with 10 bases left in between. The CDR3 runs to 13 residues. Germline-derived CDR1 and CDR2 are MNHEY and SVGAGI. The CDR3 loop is CASSTRGPGELFF. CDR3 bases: TGTGCCAGCAGTACCAGGGGTCCCGGGGAGCTGTTTTTT.

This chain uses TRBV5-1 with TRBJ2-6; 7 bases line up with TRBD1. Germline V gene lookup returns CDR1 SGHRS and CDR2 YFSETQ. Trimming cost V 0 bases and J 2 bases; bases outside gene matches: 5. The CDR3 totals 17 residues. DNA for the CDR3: TGCGCCAGCAGCTTGGGACAGGGTCCTCCTGGGGCCAACGTCCTGACTTTC. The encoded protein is CASSLGQGPPGANVLTF.

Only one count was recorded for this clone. The CDR3 sequence: CASSYLQNSNQPQHF. DNA of the CDR3: TGTGCCAGCAGTTACCTACAGAATAGCAATCAGCCCCAGCATTTT. This chain joins TRBV6-6 and TRBJ1-5; unclear D gene. Trimming pared 2 bases from V and 0 bases from J, leaving 8 bases between. Germline V CDR1 and CDR2: MNHNY, SVGAGI (reference sequence). The CDR3 length is 15 residues.

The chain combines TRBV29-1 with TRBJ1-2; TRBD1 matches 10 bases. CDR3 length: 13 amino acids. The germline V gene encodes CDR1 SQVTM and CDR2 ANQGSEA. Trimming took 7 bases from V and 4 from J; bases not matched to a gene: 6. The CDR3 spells CSGMTGGIYGYTF. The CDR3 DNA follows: TGCAGCGGTATGACAGGGGGCATCTATGGCTACACCTTC.

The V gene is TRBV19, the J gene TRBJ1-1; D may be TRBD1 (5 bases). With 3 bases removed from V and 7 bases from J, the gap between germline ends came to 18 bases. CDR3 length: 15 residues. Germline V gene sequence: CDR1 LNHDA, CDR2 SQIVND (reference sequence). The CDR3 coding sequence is TGTGCCAGTAGTATTGGATGGGAGGGACCCTATGAAGCTTTCTTT. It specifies CASSIGWEGPYEAFF.

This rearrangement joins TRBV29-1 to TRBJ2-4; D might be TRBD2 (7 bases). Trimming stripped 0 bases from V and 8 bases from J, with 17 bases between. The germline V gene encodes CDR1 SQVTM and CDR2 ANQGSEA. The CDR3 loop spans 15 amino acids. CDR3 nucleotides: TGCAGCGTTGAAGACCTACGACTAGGGGGGGACATTCAGTACTTC. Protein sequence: CSVEDLRLGGDIQYF.

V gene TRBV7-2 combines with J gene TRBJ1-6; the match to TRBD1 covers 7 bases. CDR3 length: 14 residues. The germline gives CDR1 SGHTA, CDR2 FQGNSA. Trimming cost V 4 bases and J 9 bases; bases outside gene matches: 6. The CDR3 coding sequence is TGTGCCAGCAGCTCATCCGACAGGGTTTCACCCCTCCACTTT. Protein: CASSSSDRVSPLHF.

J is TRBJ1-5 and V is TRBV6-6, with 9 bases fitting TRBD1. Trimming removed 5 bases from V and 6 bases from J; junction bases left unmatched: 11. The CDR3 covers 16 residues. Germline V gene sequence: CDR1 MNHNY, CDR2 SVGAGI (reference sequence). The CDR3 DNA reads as TGTGCCAGCAGTCGAAACCCACAGGGGGCGGGTCAGCCCCAGCATTTT. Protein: CASSRNPQGAGQPQHF.

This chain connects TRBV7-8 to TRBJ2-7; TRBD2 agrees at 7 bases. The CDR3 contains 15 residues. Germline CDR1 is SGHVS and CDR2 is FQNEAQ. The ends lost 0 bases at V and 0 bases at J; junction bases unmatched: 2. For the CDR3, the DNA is TGTGCCAGCAGCTTAGCAGCGGGGAGCTCCTACGAGCAGTACTTC. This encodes CASSLAAGSSYEQYF.

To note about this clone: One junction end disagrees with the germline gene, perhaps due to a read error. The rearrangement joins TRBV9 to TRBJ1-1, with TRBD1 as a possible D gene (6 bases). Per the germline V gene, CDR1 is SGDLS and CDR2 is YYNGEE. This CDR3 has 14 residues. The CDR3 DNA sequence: TGTGCCCGCAGCGGGGCCGGGGGGCGAGATGAAGCTTTCTTT. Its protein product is CARSGAGGRDEAFF.

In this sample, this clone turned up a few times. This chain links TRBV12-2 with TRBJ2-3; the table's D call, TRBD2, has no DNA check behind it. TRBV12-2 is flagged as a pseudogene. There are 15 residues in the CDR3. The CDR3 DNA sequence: TGTGCAAGTCGCCTAATAGCGGGGCCCACAGATACGCAGTATTTT. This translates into CASRLIAGPTDTQYF.

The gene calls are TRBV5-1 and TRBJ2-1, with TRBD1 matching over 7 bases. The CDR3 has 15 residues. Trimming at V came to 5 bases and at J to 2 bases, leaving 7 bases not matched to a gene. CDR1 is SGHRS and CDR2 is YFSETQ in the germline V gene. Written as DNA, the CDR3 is TGCGCCAGCAGTTTTGCGCAGGGGGCCTACAATGAGCAGTTCTTC. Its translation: CASSFAQGAYNEQFF. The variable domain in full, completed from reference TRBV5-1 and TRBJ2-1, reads KAGVTQTPRYLIKTRGQQVTLSCSPISGHRSVSWYQQTPGQGLQFLFEYFSETQRNKGNFPGRFSGRQFSNSRSEMNVSTLELGDSALYLCASSFAQGAYNEQFFGPGTRLTVL.